Shown below are 15 T cell receptor beta chains from a single sample sequenced in a study of vaccination effects on CD4 cells after COVID-19. Assay used: immunoSEQ multiplex PCR; TCRdb lists only in-frame clones, some missing. The data show tens of thousands of clones, over 60% seen once. Within the ViraFEST assay, antigen-specific CD4+ T cells underwent expansion with viral peptide pools prior to sequencing. Culturing for about 9 days preceded CD4+ T cell isolation. Nucleocapsid antibodies stayed negative before and after vaccination, showing no earlier SARS-CoV-2 infection. Their antigens remain unidentified. This material consisted of CD4+ T cells from PBMCs cultured with HCoV-NL63 spike peptides, taken before COVID-19 vaccination. These receptors were collected from a human donor who received a COVID-19 vaccine.

The chain combines TRBV30 with TRBJ2-2, with 7 nucleotides matching TRBD1. V shed 2 bases and J 4 bases; nucleotides not matched to a gene: 13. Germline-derived CDR1 and CDR2 are GTSNPN and SVGIG (reference sequence). The CDR3 spans 17 residues. For the CDR3, the DNA is TGTGCCTGGAGTCCGGGACAGACAACCTATTTCACCGGGGAGCTGTTTTTT. Protein: CAWSPGQTTYFTGELFF.

This clone came up a few times. The chain employs TRBV6-1 and TRBJ1-1; D unresolved. This CDR3 is built from 13 residues. Germline-derived CDR1 and CDR2 are MNHNS and SASEGT. Between the trimmed V and J ends, which lost 2 bases and 3 bases, there was a span of 7 bases. The CDR3, as DNA: TGTGCCAGCAGTGAATGGCGGGACACTGAAGCTTTCTTT. The encoded protein is CASSEWRDTEAFF.

CDR3 protein: CATSEGSGANVLTF. CDR3 in DNA: TGTGCCACCAGTGAGGGCTCTGGGGCCAACGTCCTGACTTTC. The genes are TRBV24-1 and TRBJ2-6, with unresolved D. The V gene lost 4 bases and the J gene lost 0 bases, with 3 bases spanning the gap. Germline V gene sequence: CDR1 KGHDR, CDR2 SFDVKD. This CDR3 spans 14 amino acids.

The chain couples TRBV10-3 to TRBJ2-7; 10 positions match TRBD1. CDR1 and CDR2 from the germline V gene are ENHRY and SYGVKD. Trimming took 0 bases from V and 2 from J; bases not matched to a gene: 10. The CDR3 is 18 residues long. The CDR3 DNA reads TGTGCCATCAGTGAGTCGATAGGGGGCGGGACAGGGGCCTACGAGCAGTACTTC. Its protein is CAISESIGGGTGAYEQYF.

Only one count was recorded for this clone. This rearrangement joins TRBV30 to TRBJ1-1; perhaps TRBD1 as D (6 bases). The CDR3 extends over 13 amino acids. CDR1 GTSNPN and CDR2 SVGIG come from the germline V gene (reference sequence). With 2 bases removed from V and 5 bases from J, the gap between germline ends came to 12 bases. The CDR3 spells CAWSKGGITEAFF. The CDR3 bases are TGTGCCTGGAGTAAGGGGGGGATAACTGAAGCTTTCTTT.

The rearrangement uses TRBV5-1 and TRBJ2-5; D possibly corresponds to TRBD2 (5 bases). V was trimmed by 4 bases and J by 1 base, leaving 11 bases between them. Per germline, CDR1 SGHRS and CDR2 YFSETQ. CDR3 length: 14 residues. CDR3: CASSPGGLQETQYF. Here the CDR3 DNA reads TGCGCCAGCAGCCCAGGAGGACTCCAAGAGACCCAGTACTTC.

The rearrangement uses TRBV6-5 and TRBJ1-1, with 8 bases that match TRBD1. The germline V gene has CDR1 MNHEY and CDR2 SVGAGI. V shed 7 bases and J 0 bases; nucleotides not matched to a gene: 4. This CDR3 is built from 14 residues. The CDR3 nucleotides are TGTGCCAGCACCCCGGGACAGGTGAACACTGAAGCTTTCTTT. Residues: CASTPGQVNTEAFF.

In its sample, this clone is medium-sized (0.01 to 0.1%). This chain links TRBV19 with TRBJ2-3, with TRBD2 identical over 16 bases. The germline V gene has CDR1 LNHDA and CDR2 SQIVND (reference sequence). The CDR3 has 16 residues. Losses at the gene ends were 3 bases for V and 9 bases for J; bases not matched to a gene: 6. The CDR3 loop reads CASSMGLAGGPRTQYF. DNA of the CDR3: TGTGCCAGTAGTATGGGACTAGCGGGGGGGCCAAGGACGCAGTATTTT.

This clone was counted once. This sequence joins TRBV11-2 and TRBJ1-4; 7 bases match TRBD1. The germline CDR1 and CDR2 sequences are SGHAT and FQNNGV. The CDR3 runs to 15 residues. J lost 5 bases, V lost 2 bases, and 5 bases had no gene match. The CDR3 coding sequence is TGTGCCAGCAGCTTATGGGGACAGACAAATGAAAAACTGTTTTTT. Translated, it gives CASSLWGQTNEKLFF.

This clone was seen more than once but under ten times. The J gene is TRBJ2-7, the V gene TRBV11-2; D ambiguous. Germline assignment: CDR1 SGHAT and CDR2 FQNNGV. Trimming left V 2 bases short and J 4 bases short, with 9 bases between. The CDR3 is made up of 13 amino acids. In DNA, the CDR3 is TGTGCCAGCAGCTTAAGCGCAGTGTACGAGCAGTACTTC. This codes for CASSLSAVYEQYF.

V is TRBV6-6 and J is TRBJ2-7; D is ambiguous. CDR1 is MNHNY, CDR2 SVGAGI, per germline (reference sequence). The CDR3 has 11 amino acids. The V gene lost 6 bases and the J gene lost 7 bases, with 10 bases spanning the gap. The CDR3 protein is CASSPRSEQYF. DNA for the CDR3: TGTGCCAGCAGCCCAAGGTCGGAGCAGTACTTC.

This sequence joins TRBV28 and TRBJ1-2, with 12 positions matching TRBD1. Germline values: CDR1 MDHEN, CDR2 SYDVKM. This CDR3 is built from 13 residues. J was trimmed by 8 bases and V by 6 bases; bases with no gene match: 4. CDR3 bases: TGTGCCAGCAGGGGACAGGGGGCAGGCGGCTACACCTTC. The encoded protein is CASRGQGAGGYTF.

The chain carries TRBV28 and TRBJ1-3, with 7 bases that match TRBD1. The CDR3 consists of 15 residues. Germline V gene sequence: CDR1 MDHEN, CDR2 SYDVKM. After removal of 6 bases from V and 4 bases from J, the junction contained 9 bases not matched to a gene. The CDR3 DNA is TGTGCCAGCAGCAGGGGGGGCAGTGGAGGAAACACCATATATTTT. This sequence encodes CASSRGGSGGNTIYF.

The CDR3 nucleotides read TGTGCCAGCAGTCCCCGGGTAGCGGGAGGGCCAGATACGCAGTATTTT. Its protein product is CASSPRVAGGPDTQYF. The rearrangement links TRBV27 to TRBJ2-3; the match to TRBD2 covers 11 bases. The germline CDR1 and CDR2 sequences are MNHEY and SMNVEV (reference sequence). Germline trimming cut 5 bases from V and 4 bases from J; bases unmatched to any gene: 8. The CDR3 extends over 16 amino acids.

This clone appeared a single time. The V gene is TRBV19, the J gene TRBJ2-6; 7 bases are shared with TRBD2. This CDR3 contains 16 residues. Germline V gene sequence: CDR1 LNHDA, CDR2 SQIVND (reference sequence). J was trimmed by 0 bases and V by 8 bases; bases with no gene match: 7. The CDR3 loop reads CASQPGGSSGANVLTF. The CDR3, as DNA: TGTGCCAGTCAACCCGGGGGGAGCTCTGGGGCCAACGTCCTGACTTTC. Variable domain in full (rest from reference TRBV19 and TRBJ2-6): DGGITQSPKYLFRKEGQNVTLSCEQNLNHDAMYWYRQDPGQGLRLIYYSQIVNDFQKGDIAEGYSVSREKKESFPLTVTSAQKNPTAFYLCASQPGGSSGANVLTFGAGSRLTVL.